The TCR beta chain described here comes from a study of CD8 T cells in ankylosing spondylitis. General study findings and limits: It appeared that ankylosing spondylitis blood was characterized by a TCR beta motif of 8 or 9 highly homologous variants. Disease-linked clones bore a CD8+ phenotype and were relatively rare in peripheral blood. Researchers reportedly found disease-linked clones significantly enriched in matched ankylosing spondylitis synovial fluid. Prior literature has documented some motif variants in synovial fluid and blood from reactive arthritis.

CDR1 and CDR2 from the germline V gene are ENHRY and SYGVKD. This CDR3 contains 16 residues. J gave up 6 bases and V 6 bases, and 13 bases lay outside the gene matches. This clonotype was found many times. Its target is not known. Making use of molecular barcodes, quantitative 5'-RACE generated TCR beta libraries. In TCRdb, the 5' RACE reads were re-called with MiXCR into one record per CDR3 protein. Of roughly 350,000 distinct CDR3 sequences in the sample, less than 10% are singletons; the top ten hold roughly 15%. Sequencing input: blood, either unsorted or a sorted T cell fraction (not recorded which). The clonotype was recovered from a male donor with ankylosing spondylitis. The V gene is TRBV10-3, the J gene TRBJ1-2; TRBD1 matches at 10 bases. The chain's CDR3 is CAISYGQGGIGNGYTF. Here the CDR3 DNA reads TGTGCCATCAGCTATGGACAGGGGGGAATTGGCAATGGCTACACCTTC.